This T cell receptor beta chain was recovered during a study of response to subunit inactivated influenza vaccine. Study-level points and caveats: Researchers suggested that each seasonal influenza vaccination recruits few new T cells.

TCRdb re-called the RT-PCR reads with MiXCR, one entry per CDR3 protein. Counted here are approximately 500,000 distinct CDR3 sequences, 12% to 15% occurring once; the ten biggest clones make up 11%. To note about this clonotype: Its antigen is undetermined.

Per the germline V gene, CDR1 is ENHRY and CDR2 is SYGVKD. V was pared by 6 bases and J by 1 base, with 6 bases between. The CDR3 consists of 12 residues. Source: PBMCs from blood, taken roughly 13 days after vaccination. The clonotype was recovered from a man aged 45-65 years who received an inactivated influenza vaccine. This chain links TRBV10-3 with TRBJ2-5; no clear D. CDR3 coding DNA: TGTGCCATCAGACAGCCCCAAGAGACCCAGTACTTC. Translated: CAIRQPQETQYF.